One sample yielded the 25 T cell receptor beta chains listed below, sequenced in a study of identical twins. TCRdb re-derived calls from the 5' RACE reads in MiXCR, one entry per CDR3 protein. The table has 650,000 to 750,000 distinct CDR3 sequences, approximately 21% seen once; the top ten hold more than 4%. The sample was also linked to a second study, of T cells expressing NK-cell markers.

Sample: PBMCs. The receptors shown here come from a woman between 18 and 29 years old in good health.

The chain joins TRBV7-9 to TRBJ2-7; D is unclear. The germline CDR1 and CDR2 sequences are SEHNR and FQNEAQ (reference sequence). V lost 5 bases to trimming and J lost 5 bases, with 16 bases between them. The CDR3 contains 14 residues. Here the CDR3 DNA reads TGTGCCAGCAGCATCACACGGGCTGGGGACGAGCAGTACTTC. Translating it yields CASSITRAGDEQYF.

This clonotype was counted a few times. The rearrangement links TRBV12-3 or TRBV12-4 to TRBJ2-1; TRBD2 aligns across 8 bases. The CDR3 has 13 amino acids. V shed 3 bases and J 8 bases; nucleotides not matched to a gene: 3. The CDR3 reads CASSFGGGDEQFF. Written as DNA, the CDR3 is TGTGCCAGCAGTTTCGGGGGGGGGGATGAGCAGTTCTTC.

In this sample, this clonotype turned up many times. V usage is TRBV5-6 and J usage is TRBJ1-1; D possibly corresponds to TRBD1 (6 bases). The V end lost 0 bases, the J end lost 0 bases, and 15 bases lay between the germline ends. The CDR3 is made up of 17 amino acids. Germline V gene lookup returns CDR1 SGHDT and CDR2 YYEEEE. CDR3 coding DNA: TGTGCCAGCAGCTTGGCCGGGGGGAGGGGGTTGAACACTGAAGCTTTCTTT. Translating gives CASSLAGGRGLNTEAFF. Combining the CDR3 with reference TRBV5-6 and TRBJ1-1 gives the whole variable domain DAGVTQSPTHLIKTRGQQVTLRCSPKSGHDTVSWYQQALGQGPQFIFQYYEEEERQRGNFPDRFSGHQFPNYSSELNVNALLLGDSALYLCASSLAGGRGLNTEAFFGQGTRLTVV.

The chain is built from TRBV6-5 and TRBJ2-1; 8 positions match TRBD2. This CDR3 contains 15 residues. After removal of 2 bases from V and 9 bases from J, the junction contained 9 bases not matched to a gene. CDR1 MNHEY and CDR2 SVGAGI come from the germline V gene. The CDR3 reads CASSYIPSGWAEQFF. For the CDR3, the DNA is TGTGCCAGCAGTTACATCCCTAGCGGGTGGGCTGAGCAGTTCTTC.

In its sample, this clonotype was seen many times. The V and J genes are TRBV7-6 and TRBJ1-2, with 8 positions matching TRBD1. After removal of 5 bases from V and 3 bases from J, the junction contained 5 bases not matched to a gene. The V gene's germline CDR1 is SGHVS and CDR2 FNYEAQ. This CDR3 comprises 14 residues. Here the CDR3 reads CASSGSQGDYGYTF. Written as DNA, the CDR3 is TGTGCCAGCAGCGGATCACAGGGGGACTATGGCTACACCTTC.

V is TRBV12-5 and J is TRBJ2-2; TRBD1 is a possible D gene (6 bases). Germline V CDR1 and CDR2: LGHNT, FRNRAP. This CDR3 comprises 18 residues. V lost 4 bases and J lost 3, with 21 bases in between. For the CDR3, the DNA is TGTGCTAGTGGTTCCCCACTTGGCAGGGGAACCTACACCGGGGAGCTGTTTTTT. Translating it yields CASGSPLGRGTYTGELFF.

This clonotype appeared a few times. The chain has TRBV5-1 and TRBJ2-7; TRBD2 aligns across 10 bases. Germline V gene data show CDR1 as SGHRS and CDR2 as YFSETQ. The CDR3 is made up of 15 amino acids. With 6 bases clipped from V and 5 bases from J, the junction kept 11 bases outside the gene matches. The CDR3 DNA is TGCGCCAGCACCCCTGGGGCTAGCGGGAGCCACGAGCAGTACTTC. This translates into CASTPGASGSHEQYF.

The chain links TRBV10-1 to TRBJ2-2, with 7 bases lining up with TRBD1. V lost 4 bases to trimming and J lost 4 bases; unmatched junction nucleotides: 3. This CDR3 comprises 14 residues. Germline V gives CDR1 WNHNN, CDR2 SYGVQD (reference sequence). The chain's CDR3 is CASSGAGGTGELFF. The CDR3 nucleotides are TGCGCCAGCAGTGGGGCAGGGGGCACCGGGGAGCTGTTTTTT.

V gene TRBV6-1 combines with J gene TRBJ2-5, with D perhaps matching TRBD1 or TRBD2 (6 bases each). Germline CDR1 MNHNS, CDR2 SASEGT. The CDR3 runs to 13 residues. Deletions cut 6 bases from V and 4 bases from J, with 12 bases between. CDR3 DNA: TGTGCCAGCAGCCAAGGGGGGCTAGAGACCCAGTACTTC. The encoded protein is CASSQGGLETQYF.

The J gene is TRBJ1-1, the V gene TRBV5-1; D gene uncertain. This CDR3 is built from 13 residues. The ends were cut back, 0 bases at V and 6 bases at J, with 9 bases in the middle. Germline CDR1 SGHRS, CDR2 YFSETQ. The CDR3 DNA sequence: TGCGCCAGCAGCTTGGTGGGGTACGCTGAAGCTTTCTTT. Translated, it gives CASSLVGYAEAFF.

This chain uses TRBV12-3 or TRBV12-4 with TRBJ1-1; D unclear. V was pared by 5 bases and J by 10 bases, with 14 bases between. This CDR3 spans 12 amino acids. This CDR3 reads CASSTGRHRAFF. In nucleotides, the CDR3 is TGTGCCAGCAGTACCGGGAGGCACAGAGCTTTCTTT.

There are a few counts of this clonotype. This chain joins TRBV20-1 and TRBJ2-1; 7 positions agree with TRBD2. This CDR3 contains 12 residues. Germline V gene sequence: CDR1 DFQATT, CDR2 SNEGSKA (reference sequence). V dropped 3 bases and J dropped 8; count of bases not matched to a gene: 4. The CDR3 loop is CSASGGRDEQFF. The CDR3 DNA reads as TGCAGTGCTAGTGGTGGGAGGGATGAGCAGTTCTTC.

This clonotype was found many times. The V gene is TRBV20-1, the J gene TRBJ2-7, with D unresolved. Looked up from germline, CDR1 is DFQATT and CDR2 is SNEGSKA (reference sequence). Trimming took 1 base from V and 1 from J, leaving 11 bases between them. This CDR3 spans 14 amino acids. The CDR3 coding sequence is TGCAGTGCTAGAGGGACGGTCCATTCCTACGAGCAGTACTTC. Protein sequence: CSARGTVHSYEQYF.

This clonotype was found a few times. This sequence joins TRBV7-2 and TRBJ2-6, with D perhaps matching TRBD2 (6 bases). This CDR3 contains 15 residues. Trimming shortened V by 7 bases and J by 4 bases, and 14 bases separated the two germline ends. Germline CDR1 and CDR2: SGHTA and FQGNSA. The CDR3 here is CASTLRDFGANVLTF. CDR3 nucleotide sequence: TGTGCCAGCACCCTCCGGGACTTCGGGGCCAACGTCCTGACTTTC. Based on the CDR3 plus reference TRBV7-2 and TRBJ2-6, the full variable domain is GAGVSQSPSNKVTEKGKDVELRCDPISGHTALYWYRQSLGQGLEFLIYFQGNSAPDKSGLPSDRFSAERTGGSVSTLTIQRTQQEDSAVYLCASTLRDFGANVLTFGAGSRLTVL.

This clonotype appeared many times. V usage is TRBV20-1 and J usage is TRBJ2-7, with unresolved D. The CDR3 runs 11 residues. V shed 3 bases and J shed 5 bases, with 8 bases lying between them. Per germline, CDR1 DFQATT and CDR2 SNEGSKA (reference sequence). CDR3: CSARQTDEQYF. Written as DNA, the CDR3 is TGCAGTGCTAGGCAAACAGACGAGCAGTACTTC.

This clonotype was detected ten times or more. The chain joins TRBV29-1 to TRBJ1-2, with a tentative D call TRBD1 (5 bases). The CDR3 contains 11 residues. The germline V gene has CDR1 SQVTM and CDR2 ANQGSEA. V lost 7 bases and J lost 5, with 11 bases in between. The CDR3: CSAGTVYGYTF. For the CDR3, the DNA is TGCAGCGCTGGGACTGTTTATGGCTACACCTTC.

This clonotype occurred a few times. The chain joins TRBV20-1 to TRBJ2-4; TRBD2 agrees at 10 bases. Germline trimming cut 6 bases from V and 2 bases from J; bases unmatched to any gene: 7. The CDR3 spans 15 residues. Germline V lookup: CDR1 DFQATT, CDR2 SNEGSKA (reference sequence). The CDR3 region has the DNA TGCAGTGCCGAAAGCGGGAGGGCGTCCAAAAACATTCAGTACTTC. Translating it yields CSAESGRASKNIQYF.

The chain is built from TRBV11-3 and TRBJ2-4, with 8 bases matching TRBD2. The germline V gene encodes CDR1 SGHNT and CDR2 YENEEA. CDR3 length: 14 amino acids. V gave up 0 bases and J gave up 9 bases; unmatched junction bases: 4. CDR3 region: CASSLDRGGTIQYF. The CDR3 DNA sequence: TGTGCCAGCAGCTTAGATCGCGGGGGGACCATTCAGTACTTC.

This sequence joins TRBV7-3 and TRBJ2-5; D may be TRBD2 (5 bases). The CDR3 sequence is 17 residues long. The germline V gene has CDR1 SGHTA and CDR2 FQGTGA. Trimming took off 3 bases at V and 2 bases at J, with 19 bases between the two ends. The CDR3 protein is CASSFLGSGVQQETQYF. CDR3 nucleotides: TGTGCCAGCAGCTTTCTAGGGAGCGGCGTGCAACAAGAGACCCAGTACTTC.

The chain has TRBV27 and TRBJ2-7; possible D gene TRBD2, 5 bases. Per the germline V gene, CDR1 is MNHEY and CDR2 is SMNVEV (reference sequence). Trimming pared 2 bases from V and 3 bases from J, leaving 14 bases between. CDR3 length equals 15 residues. The CDR3 spells CASSLTPGDYYEQYF. The CDR3 region has the DNA TGTGCCAGCAGTTTAACCCCCGGGGATTACTACGAGCAGTACTTC.

This clonotype was found a few times. This rearrangement joins TRBV5-1 to TRBJ2-1; no firm D call. The CDR3 has 17 residues. In germline, CDR1 is SGHRS, CDR2 YFSETQ. V lost 4 bases and J lost 8, with 25 bases in between. The CDR3 coding sequence is TGCGCCAGCAGCCCCGGGCTGGACCACCGCGGTTACGATGAGCAGTTCTTC. Its protein product is CASSPGLDHRGYDEQFF.

There are a few counts of this clonotype. The rearrangement links TRBV12-3 or TRBV12-4 to TRBJ2-7; D might be TRBD1 or TRBD2, each matching 5 bases. This CDR3 comprises 14 residues. V lost 5 bases and J lost 7, with 18 bases in between. For the CDR3, the DNA is TGTGCCAGCAGTCTGCAACGGGACCCTAGGGAGCAGTACTTC. Translated, it gives CASSLQRDPREQYF.

This clonotype was detected only a few times. CDR3 sequence: CSAREEWRDTQYF. The CDR3 DNA is TGCAGTGCTAGAGAGGAGTGGCGGGATACGCAGTATTTT. V and J are TRBV20-1 and TRBJ2-3, with D unclear. V lost 0 bases, J lost 6 bases, and 10 bases lay in between. In germline, CDR1 is DFQATT, CDR2 SNEGSKA (reference sequence). The CDR3 covers 13 residues.

This clonotype turned up a few times. The V call is TRBV7-2, the J call TRBJ2-1; perhaps D is TRBD1 or TRBD2 (7 bases each). V gave up 5 bases and J gave up 7 bases, with 15 bases separating them. The CDR3 contains 14 residues. Germline V CDR1 and CDR2: SGHTA, FQGNSA. The CDR3 DNA is TGTGCCAGCAGCCAGGGGGACTATGGAAATGAGCAGTTCTTC. The encoded protein is CASSQGDYGNEQFF.

This clonotype has more than one count but fewer than ten. This chain connects TRBV3-1 to TRBJ2-5; no definite D call. This CDR3 spans 12 amino acids. V gave up 2 bases and J gave up 3 bases, with 4 bases separating them. Germline V CDR1 and CDR2: LGHDT, YNNKEL (reference sequence). The CDR3 spells CASSQRKETQYF. Written as DNA, the CDR3 is TGTGCCAGCAGCCAAAGGAAAGAGACCCAGTACTTC.